This T cell receptor (beta chain) was profiled in a study of cytomegalovirus exposure and HLA in healthy donors (dated by TCRdb to about 2017). Regarding the complete study: An earlier analysis of more than 550 of the donors reported 250 to 300 Gb of sequence data and around 110 million unique TCR beta sequences obtained from around 190 million T cells. Roughly 290 gigabases of sequencing data and around 88 million unique TCR sequences made up an early release that covered approximately 650 HLA-typed donors. The genetic ancestry cluster associated with self-reported Caucasian donors included about four fifths of the 350 to 500 genotyped donors. The study aimed to test whether signatures of past pathogen exposure could be identified by cataloging public T cell receptors. Using immunosequencing, the study profiled T cell repertoires from about 620 subjects and related those repertoires to cytomegalovirus serostatus. In addition to the first cohort of approximately 650 subjects, a separate validation cohort of approximately 110 different subjects was used. The study combined high-throughput TCR immunosequencing, statistical association of individual TCRs with disease status, and machine learning to predict cytomegalovirus infection status. A later analysis re-analyzed previously published TCR beta repertoires from roughly 600 donors and added high-resolution HLA genotyping to study TCR occurrence patterns. The later analysis used no new phenotypic data to find candidate immune exposures, relying instead on TCR beta sequences and their occurrence across donors. In an earlier analysis of roughly 580 of the donors, high-throughput TCR beta sequencing was used to judge whether each TCR beta V gene segment behaved as functional or pseudogenic. Donor age, sex, ethnicity and CMV serostatus were compiled alongside the repertoire data. A later genetic analysis used genome-wide SNP genotypes for about 60% of the roughly 700 donors, treating that subset as a discovery cohort. Every discovery cohort repertoire had been produced on one sequencing platform. HLA typing included class I and class II loci at four-digit resolution. The number of typed donors differed by locus: roughly 620-630 for A, B, C, DRB1 and DQB1; 522 for DQA1; 606 for DPA1; and around 470 for DPB1. Because of strong linkage in the cohort, five DR-DQ haplotypes were treated as single units for association and clustering. Among 398 genotyped donors of the cohort, an average of about 240,000 unique TCR beta nucleotide sequences were sequenced per donor, around 20% of them non-productive. The study at large found these results: When HLA alleles, especially DR and DQ, strongly co-occurred, attributing TCR associations to individual alleles was difficult. In an earlier analysis of 500 to 650 of the donors, most TCR beta V segments appeared in productive rearrangements about 87% or about 30% of the time, broadly matching IMGT annotations. According to a later genetic analysis, donors in an Asian-associated ancestry cluster had fewer N-insertions in productive TCRs than the approximately 670-donor mean. For the cohort, immune exposure information was limited to CMV serostatus. Over 15 rarely observed V segments, including chromosome 9 orphons, were excluded from the earlier analysis of almost 600 of the donors because counts were too low. Because HLA typing was unavailable for some donors at each locus, only the typed subset was used in association tests. In vitro tests confirmed that a few of the cytomegalovirus-associated TCR beta chains recognize cytomegalovirus antigens. It was suggested by the authors that the approach could potentially be generalized to other disease states and immunological phenotypes. A further reported finding was that TCR beta sequences accurately predicted the HLA-A and HLA-B alleles for most subjects in the first cohort. The presence/absence analyses assumed that sequencing depth was roughly uniform across donors, and that assumption may not be true. An association between a missense DCLRE1C variant and V-gene and J-gene trimming of TCR beta chains was found in a later genetic analysis and replicated in an independent cohort. Several of the top co-occurrence clusters appeared to be linked to parvovirus B19, influenza, CMV and Epstein-Barr virus, according to a later analysis. This cohort had only TCR beta chains sequenced, and the lack of alpha or paired-chain data limited which features could be detected. A cluster of highly shared sequence variants was judged likely to represent a technical artifact of the sequencing pipeline. In both the original and validation cohorts, the classifier was reported to diagnose cytomegalovirus status with high specificity and sensitivity. Most TCR sequences were observed very rarely across donors, whereas some public TCRs were present in many individuals. The study gave a list of under 200 TCR beta chains associated with cytomegalovirus. In a later analysis, TCR association rates were found to vary across HLA loci, with the most associated TCRs seen for DRB1 alleles and the fewest for HLA-C alleles. A later analysis associated 15,000 to 20,000 TCR beta sequences with specific HLA alleles at a false discovery rate of 0.05. A later analysis found that HLA-associated TCR beta chains were more clonally expanded and had lower generation probabilities than equally common non-associated chains. Correlated functional status among segregating V segments might reflect linkage disequilibrium, but an unknown experimental factor could not be ruled out. In a later analysis, most CMV-associated TCR beta chains were found to appear HLA-restricted, with HLA associations seemingly driven largely by CMV exposure.

The library was produced with the immunoSEQ multiplex PCR assay. For the multiplex PCR, a mixture combining 60 forward primers for TCR Vbeta segments and 13 reverse primers for TCR Jbeta segments was used. Amplification of the CDR3 region of rearranged TCR beta genes was performed with a multiplex PCR assay on genomic DNA. Amplified TCR beta libraries were sequenced as 87-base-pair reads on the Illumina HiSeq System. In the authors' own workflow: A later analysis tallied 70 million to 100 million unique TCR beta chains across the approximately 670 repertoires, and around 9.9 million of those chains were shared by two or more donors. Raw reads were error-corrected and collapsed into unique sequences by a nearest-neighbor algorithm in which closely related sequences were merged to remove PCR and sequencing errors. Alignment of CDR3 sequences to IMGT reference sequences was used to assign V, D and J gene segments. Each retained sequence needed at least a six-nucleotide match to both a V gene segment and a J gene segment. Rearrangements were classified as productive when the CDR3 lacked stop codons and remained in frame with V and J, and all other rearrangements were classified as non-productive. CDR3 was defined according to IMGT convention as the region running from the second conserved V-encoded cysteine to the conserved J-encoded phenylalanine. The earlier analysis of 550 to 650 of the donors excluded any sequence lacking an unambiguous match to a single V gene segment. In an earlier analysis of some 590 of the donors, a V segment was called functional when productive rearrangements were above 56.7%, and segregating when the standard deviation between donors exceeded 5%. A statistical classification framework was built to diagnose cytomegalovirus status from the catalog of TCR beta chain sequences. In a later analysis, V and J genes were assigned by comparing TCR nucleotide sequences against IMGT/GENE-DB human TR gene sequences. Using the TCRdist pipeline, a later analysis assigned CDR3 sequences along with most-parsimonious VDJ recombination scenarios. In a later analysis, each TCR beta chain was defined by its CDR3 amino acid sequence together with its V-gene family, and reads without a unique V-gene family were excluded. As a way to deal with suspected cross-contamination and a sequencing artifact, a later analysis dropped nearly 600 nucleotide sequences that were highly shared and had low generation probability. In a later analysis, a clonal expansion index was calculated for each public chain from normalized within-repertoire ranks of inferred template counts. Generation probabilities in a later analysis came from a VDJ recombination model fitted to out-of-frame rearrangements, and those results were checked against IGoR. A later analysis scored TCR-TCR, TCR-HLA and TCR-CMV co-occurrence with hypergeometric tests, applying a repertoire-size bias correction to TCR pairs. To estimate false discovery rates, a later analysis permuted the HLA or CMV assignments 20 times. In a later analysis, co-occurring TCRs were grouped using DBSCAN, with TCRdist sequence similarity added in when clustering inside HLA-allele-positive subsets. Repertoires with fewer than 30,000 or more than 120,000 public chains, plus five repertoires with anomalous nucleotide sharing, were excluded from co-occurrence clustering. Here the immuneACCESS table is served through TCRdb, limited to in-frame sequences with V and J called. Missing clones are a known gap in these copies; in checked studies unresolved V genes cover under half, and the rest lacks a known reason. That table furnishes V, J and clone size, whereas the DNA furnished D and trimming. Across this sample there are about 190,000 clones, with about nine tenths seen only once. The ten largest clones capture 1% to 1.4% of the sample.

This clone occurred once. Its target antigen remains unknown. One base away there is no much larger clone; base qualities are not given. The cohort consisted of 670 or so healthy bone marrow donors. At the time of sampling, all cohort members were nominally healthy, though unrecorded immune exposures were likely present. The donor tested CMV seronegative, placing the donor among the 352 seronegative members of the cohort. Each donor provided a peripheral blood sample, and peripheral blood mononuclear cells were used for TCR beta sequencing. The Qiagen DNeasy Blood Extraction Kit was used to extract genomic DNA from the blood cell samples. Sequencing was done on a sample of PBMCs. The clonotype was recovered from a boy between 2 and 10 years old in good health and CMV-seronegative.

This receptor carries the CDR3 CASSSGGTPHSNQPQHF. The DNA sequence is as follows: TGTGCCAGCAGTTCGGGTGGAACCCCCCATAGCAATCAGCCCCAGCATTTT. This chain joins TRBV2 to TRBJ1-5, with the identity of the D gene unclear. V loses 5 bases of germline sequence and J loses 0 bases, and the interval between the two ends is 17 bases. The CDR3 holds 17 amino acids from the cysteine to the phenylalanine. Only CDR3 DNA remains: 51 bases, in frame from the first base. Taken from the germline V gene, the CDR1 and CDR2 loops are SNHLY and FYNNEI.